Each of the 11 T cell receptor beta chains below was sequenced from the same sample in a study of T cell responses to AZD1222 COVID-19 vaccine. The protocol was immunoSEQ multiplex PCR, while the TCRdb copy is restricted to in-frame clones and leaves out a portion. Of approximately 150,000 clones in the sample, about 91% are singletons; the top ten hold around 2%. The input for sequencing was peripheral blood, taken on day 0 of AZD1222 vaccination. The receptor source for this set is an adult in good health.

This chain uses TRBV7-9 with TRBJ2-5; D may be TRBD1 or TRBD2 (6 bases each). The ends were cut back, 3 bases at V and 2 bases at J, with 13 bases in the middle. The germline CDR1 and CDR2 sequences are SEHNR and FQNEAQ (reference sequence). CDR3 length: 15 amino acids. CDR3 sequence: CASSFFQGRQETQYF. For the CDR3, the DNA is TGTGCCAGCAGCTTTTTCCAGGGGAGGCAAGAGACCCAGTACTTC.

CDR3 DNA: TGTGCCAGCAGTCTCCTGACTAGCTCATACTTC. Protein: CASSLLTSSYF. V and J are TRBV2 and TRBJ2-7; 7 positions match TRBD2. V gave up 5 bases and J gave up 13 bases; unmatched junction bases: 8. This CDR3 comprises 11 residues. CDR1 and CDR2 from the germline V gene are SNHLY and FYNNEI.

The gene calls are TRBV6-6 and TRBJ2-7; 10 bases align to TRBD1. Germline assignment: CDR1 MNHNY and CDR2 SVGAGI (reference sequence). The CDR3 totals 15 residues. Trimming cost V 2 bases and J 2 bases; bases outside gene matches: 3. CDR3 in DNA: TGTGCCAGCAGTTACGCGACAGGGGGCGCCTACGAGCAGTACTTC. The encoded protein is CASSYATGGAYEQYF.

This clone was detected only a few times. The chain recombines TRBV19 with TRBJ1-1, with D unclear. V was pared by 3 bases and J by 1 base, with 9 bases between. CDR1 and CDR2 from the germline V gene are LNHDA and SQIVND (reference sequence). This CDR3 is built from 14 residues. CDR3 sequence: CASSIKLTNTEAFF. CDR3 nucleotide sequence: TGTGCCAGTAGTATTAAGCTCACGAACACTGAAGCTTTCTTT. The complete variable domain, with remaining parts taken from reference TRBV19 and TRBJ1-1, reads DGGITQSPKYLFRKEGQNVTLSCEQNLNHDAMYWYRQDPGQGLRLIYYSQIVNDFQKGDIAEGYSVSREKKESFPLTVTSAQKNPTAFYLCASSIKLTNTEAFFGQGTRLTVV.

The chain links TRBV28 to TRBJ2-7; TRBD2 aligns across 9 bases. J gave up 5 bases and V 6 bases, and 11 bases lay outside the gene matches. This CDR3 region has 15 residues. CDR1 MDHEN and CDR2 SYDVKM come from the germline V gene. CDR3 region: CASRRAGGVVDEQYF. CDR3 DNA sequence: TGTGCCAGCAGGCGAGCGGGAGGAGTGGTAGACGAGCAGTACTTC.

This clone occurred once. The gene calls are TRBV6-1 and TRBJ1-1, with a possible D match to TRBD1 (5 bases). Germline V gene lookup returns CDR1 MNHNS and CDR2 SASEGT. Trimming took 2 bases from V and 4 from J, leaving 14 bases between them. The CDR3 length is 15 residues. The CDR3 coding sequence is TGTGCCAGCAGTGAACTCTCCGGGGCGGGCACTGAAGCTTTCTTT. Amino acids: CASSELSGAGTEAFF.

This sequence joins TRBV4-2 and TRBJ2-3; 7 bases map to TRBD2. CDR1 is LGHNA, CDR2 YNFKEQ, per germline. The V and J ends lost 1 base and 0 bases, in that order; junction bases with no gene match: 4. This CDR3 has 16 residues. The CDR3 bases are TGTGCCAGCAGCCAAGTAACTAGCGAAAGCACAGATACGCAGTATTTT. Protein product: CASSQVTSESTDTQYF.

The V and J genes are TRBV2 and TRBJ1-5, with D hard to call. CDR3 length: 14 residues. The V end was cut by 2 bases, the J end by 9 bases, with 14 bases between. Germline V CDR1 and CDR2: SNHLY, FYNNEI. CDR3 residues: CASSEFGEFRPQHF. CDR3 nucleotide sequence: TGTGCCAGCAGTGAATTTGGAGAGTTCCGGCCCCAGCATTTT.

For the CDR3, the DNA is TGCGCCAGCACCACCCCAAAGGACGGATTCTACGAGCAGTACTTC. As protein: CASTTPKDGFYEQYF. The chain combines TRBV5-1 with TRBJ2-7; D not certain. Germline CDR1 SGHRS, CDR2 YFSETQ. V was pared by 6 bases and J by 3 bases, with 19 bases between. The CDR3 has 15 amino acids.

Only a few counts were recorded for this clone. CDR3 sequence (DNA): TGTGCCAGCAGAACCCAACTAGCACCCTACAATGAGCAGTTCTTC. Its protein product is CASRTQLAPYNEQFF. The V call is TRBV6-6, the J call TRBJ2-1, with a weak D call TRBD2 (6 bases). The ends were cut back, 6 bases at V and 2 bases at J, with 14 bases in the middle. CDR3 size: 15 residues. From germline, CDR1 is MNHNY and CDR2 SVGAGI (reference sequence).

The rearrangement uses TRBV29-1 and TRBJ2-1; TRBD2 aligns across 9 bases. This CDR3 region has 16 residues. Germline CDR1 is SQVTM and CDR2 is ANQGSEA. Trimming at V came to 7 bases and at J to 2 bases, leaving 12 bases not matched to a gene. DNA for the CDR3: TGCAGCGCCCTTAAAGCGGGAGGTGGGCCCTACAATGAGCAGTTCTTC. Translation: CSALKAGGGPYNEQFF.